What follows are 26 T cell receptor beta chains derived from one specimen sequenced in a study of blood T cell repertoires in COVID-19. Using immunoSEQ multiplex PCR, the repertoire was profiled, and TCRdb retains in-frame clones only, with some absent. The sample carries around 100,000 clones, 75% to 90% recorded once. Sequencing was performed on peripheral blood. These receptors were taken from a man aged 70-80 years with acute or convalescent COVID-19.

The V call is TRBV5-4, the J call TRBJ2-1; tentative D call: TRBD1 (5 bases). V shed 1 base and J shed 7 bases, with 18 bases lying between them. The length of the CDR3 is 16 residues. Germline loops: CDR1 SGHNT, CDR2 YYREEE (reference sequence). Written as DNA, the CDR3 is TGTGCCAGCAGCTTGCGTACGGCAGGGAACGGGAATGAGCAGTTCTTC. It translates to CASSLRTAGNGNEQFF.

Points on this clone: In the same sample, other DNA sequences code for this CDR3. The V gene is TRBV5-4, the J gene TRBJ1-4; the match to TRBD1 covers 11 bases. The CDR3 covers 15 residues. V dropped 0 bases and J dropped 7; count of bases not matched to a gene: 2. Germline V gives CDR1 SGHNT, CDR2 YYREEE (reference sequence). The DNA of the CDR3 is TGTGCCAGCAGCTTGGCGGGGACAGGGGGTGAAAAACTGTTTTTT. This translates into CASSLAGTGGEKLFF.

The chain recombines TRBV29-1 with TRBJ2-2, with D possibly matching TRBD1 (8 bases). This CDR3 has 14 residues. Per the germline V gene, CDR1 is SQVTM and CDR2 is ANQGSEA. V was pared by 4 bases and J by 7 bases, with 16 bases between. The CDR3 sequence: CSVAYRGGIGELFF. For the CDR3, the DNA is TGCAGCGTTGCCTACAGGGGGGGGATCGGGGAGCTGTTTTTT.

The rearrangement links TRBV3-1 (or the pseudogene TRBV3-2) to TRBJ2-7; the match to TRBD1 covers 9 bases. The germline CDR1 and CDR2 sequences are LGHDT and YNNKEL (reference sequence). The CDR3 is 15 amino acids. The V segment lost 4 bases and the J segment 0 bases; nucleotides outside the gene matches: 4. CDR3 in DNA: TGTGCCAGCAGCCCCGGGACAGGGAGCTCCTACGAGCAGTACTTC. This encodes CASSPGTGSSYEQYF.

This clone has more than one count but fewer than ten. V usage is TRBV4-2 and J usage is TRBJ2-7; 9 bases are a match to TRBD2. Looked up from germline, CDR1 is LGHNA and CDR2 is YNFKEQ. V shed 1 base, J shed 1 base, and the junction held 5 bases outside the gene matches. This CDR3 has 16 residues. The CDR3, as DNA: TGTGCCAGCAGCCAAGCCGCGGGGGGGAATTCCTACGAGCAGTACTTC. It translates to CASSQAAGGNSYEQYF.

This clone showed up just a few times. The J gene is TRBJ2-7, the V gene TRBV28, with 9 bases fitting TRBD2. CDR3 length: 14 residues. Germline V gene sequence: CDR1 MDHEN, CDR2 SYDVKM. J was trimmed by 5 bases and V by 10 bases; bases with no gene match: 12. The DNA for the CDR3 is TGTGCCACCCTTAATGCCGGGACTAGCCACGAGCAGTACTTC. This encodes CATLNAGTSHEQYF.

The chain links TRBV28 to TRBJ1-6, with D uncertain. V lost 10 bases, J lost 3 bases, and 10 bases lay in between. In germline, CDR1 is MDHEN, CDR2 SYDVKM. The CDR3 consists of 13 residues. The CDR3 is CANSRNYNSPLHF. The CDR3 nucleotides read TGTGCCAACAGCAGGAACTATAATTCACCCCTCCACTTT.

The chain combines TRBV3-1 (or the pseudogene TRBV3-2) with TRBJ2-3; 14 nucleotides line up with TRBD2. The CDR3 has 18 amino acids. Trimming removed 1 base from V and 5 bases from J; junction bases left unmatched: 8. CDR1 is LGHDT and CDR2 is YNNKEL in the germline V gene (reference sequence). The CDR3 sequence: CASSQGGGLAGARDTQYF. CDR3 sequence (DNA): TGTGCCAGCAGCCAAGGGGGGGGACTAGCGGGAGCCAGAGATACGCAGTATTTT.

This chain uses TRBV7-9 with TRBJ1-3, with TRBD1 identical over 7 bases. The V and J ends lost 0 bases and 4 bases, in that order; junction bases with no gene match: 9. The length of the CDR3 is 17 residues. The germline CDR1 and CDR2 sequences are SEHNR and FQNEAQ (reference sequence). CDR3 residues: CASSLASAGGTGNTIYF. The CDR3 region has the DNA TGTGCCAGCAGCTTAGCTTCGGCAGGGGGGACCGGAAACACCATATATTTT.

The J gene is TRBJ2-5, the V gene TRBV5-1, with a possible D match to TRBD2 (5 bases). The CDR3 is 14 amino acids. Germline values: CDR1 SGHRS, CDR2 YFSETQ. The V end was cut by 5 bases, the J end by 2 bases, with 13 bases between. CDR3 nucleotide sequence: TGCGCCAGCAGTGCGGGCAGCGCTCAAGAGACCCAGTACTTC. This codes for CASSAGSAQETQYF.

V usage is TRBV27 and J usage is TRBJ1-1; no clear D gene. CDR1 and CDR2 from the germline V gene are MNHEY and SMNVEV (reference sequence). Trimming took 6 bases from V and 0 from J, leaving 14 bases between them. The CDR3 is 15 residues long. The CDR3 protein is CASSPWRQLNTEAFF. In nucleotides, the CDR3 is TGTGCCAGCAGCCCATGGAGGCAGTTGAACACTGAAGCTTTCTTT.

This chain links TRBV5-4 with TRBJ1-3; D might be TRBD1 (6 bases). CDR1 SGHNT and CDR2 YYREEE come from the germline V gene (reference sequence). This CDR3 spans 16 amino acids. Between the trimmed V and J ends, which lost 1 base and 1 base, there was a span of 12 bases. CDR3 protein: CASSLRVRGSGNTIYF. For the CDR3, the DNA is TGTGCCAGCAGCTTGCGGGTCAGGGGATCTGGAAACACCATATATTTT.

This chain links TRBV29-1 with TRBJ1-2, with unresolved D. V was trimmed by 0 bases and J by 4 bases, leaving 9 bases between them. This CDR3 has 13 amino acids. The germline V gene has CDR1 SQVTM and CDR2 ANQGSEA. The CDR3 loop is CSVEDPGSYGYTF. CDR3 sequence (DNA): TGCAGCGTTGAAGACCCCGGGTCCTATGGCTACACCTTC.

This chain joins TRBV5-1 and TRBJ2-3; D is perhaps TRBD2 (6 bases). Per the germline V gene, CDR1 is SGHRS and CDR2 is YFSETQ. The CDR3 has 15 residues. V gave up 4 bases and J gave up 1 base, with 13 bases separating them. DNA of the CDR3: TGCGCCAGCAGCCTGGCTGGGACTGGCACAGATACGCAGTATTTT. Translated, it gives CASSLAGTGTDTQYF.

V usage is TRBV7-9 and J usage is TRBJ2-7, with 11 bases identical to TRBD2. The CDR3 is made up of 15 amino acids. Germline V gene lookup returns CDR1 SEHNR and CDR2 FQNEAQ (reference sequence). After removal of 2 bases from V and 3 bases from J, the junction contained 3 bases not matched to a gene. CDR3 residues: CASSLRGLAGYEQYF. The DNA for the CDR3 is TGTGCCAGCAGCTTACGAGGACTAGCGGGCTACGAGCAGTACTTC.

This chain links TRBV15 with TRBJ1-1; the D gene is possibly TRBD1 (6 bases). The CDR3 is made up of 14 amino acids. The V gene lost 5 bases and the J gene lost 7 bases, with 17 bases spanning the gap. Germline loops: CDR1 LNHNV, CDR2 YYDKDF (reference sequence). CDR3 in amino acids: CATSPGATLNEAFF. CDR3 in DNA: TGTGCCACCAGCCCAGGGGCGACTCTAAATGAAGCTTTCTTT.

The J gene is TRBJ2-1, the V gene TRBV5-1; tentative D call: TRBD2 (5 bases). With 4 bases removed from V and 7 bases from J, the gap between germline ends came to 18 bases. The CDR3 consists of 15 residues. CDR1 is SGHRS, CDR2 YFSETQ, per germline. The CDR3: CASSPRLTWGNEQFF. Here the CDR3 DNA reads TGCGCCAGCAGCCCTAGACTAACTTGGGGTAATGAGCAGTTCTTC.

In this sample, this clone turned up once. The DNA for the CDR3 is TGTGCCAGCAGCCGATCGGTGGGCAGGGGAAAAACTGAAGCTTTCTTT. This codes for CASSRSVGRGKTEAFF. The genes are TRBV11-1 and TRBJ1-1; D might be TRBD1 (6 bases). The CDR3 loop spans 16 amino acids. V was clipped by 5 bases and J by 5 bases, with 21 bases between them. In germline, CDR1 is SGHAT, CDR2 FQDESV (reference sequence).

The CDR3 coding sequence is TGTGCCAGCAGTTCCCGGGACAGGGTTCGCTACACCTTC. Its protein is CASSSRDRVRYTF. This chain connects TRBV12-3 or TRBV12-4 to TRBJ1-2, with 9 bases lining up with TRBD1. With V trimmed by 4 bases and J by 9 bases, 6 bases remained unmatched. The CDR3 length is 13 residues.

This chain uses TRBV7-9 with TRBJ2-3; D perhaps matches TRBD2 (7 bases). The CDR3 consists of 17 residues. CDR1 is SEHNR and CDR2 is FQNEAQ in the germline V gene (reference sequence). V was clipped by 5 bases and J by 3 bases, with 21 bases between them. The CDR3 region is CASSLTPSAGATDTQYF. The CDR3 region has the DNA TGTGCCAGCAGCCTAACCCCCTCCGCGGGGGCAACAGATACGCAGTATTTT.

A remark on this clone: The sample holds other DNA sequences that translate to the same CDR3. This rearrangement joins TRBV28 to TRBJ1-5; TRBD1 is a possible D gene (5 bases). CDR1 MDHEN and CDR2 SYDVKM come from the germline V gene. Trimming took 8 bases from V and 4 from J, leaving 15 bases between them. CDR3 length: 14 amino acids. CDR3 in amino acids: CASQGGSGNQPQHF. As DNA, the CDR3 is TGTGCCAGCCAGGGAGGGAGTGGAAATCAGCCCCAGCATTTT.

V and J are TRBV7-3 and TRBJ2-3, with 7 bases matching TRBD2. The CDR3 covers 17 residues. Germline CDR1 and CDR2: SGHTA and FQGTGA. The V and J ends lost 1 base and 3 bases, in that order; junction bases with no gene match: 10. CDR3 in amino acids: CASSLKGSGARTDTQYF. CDR3 in DNA: TGTGCCAGCAGCTTAAAAGGGAGCGGGGCGAGGACAGATACGCAGTATTTT.

V is TRBV19 and J is TRBJ2-7, with TRBD1 matching over 8 bases. In germline, CDR1 is LNHDA, CDR2 SQIVND (reference sequence). This CDR3 contains 13 residues. J lost 6 bases, V lost 8 bases, and 9 bases had no gene match. The CDR3 sequence: CASSDRGPFEQYF. In DNA, the CDR3 is TGTGCCAGTTCTGACAGGGGCCCTTTCGAGCAGTACTTC. The variable domain in full, completed from reference TRBV19 and TRBJ2-7, reads DGGITQSPKYLFRKEGQNVTLSCEQNLNHDAMYWYRQDPGQGLRLIYYSQIVNDFQKGDIAEGYSVSREKKESFPLTVTSAQKNPTAFYLCASSDRGPFEQYFGPGTRLTVT.

This chain links TRBV5-1 with TRBJ2-7; D is unclear. The CDR3 consists of 14 residues. With 0 bases removed from V and 1 base from J, the gap between germline ends came to 8 bases. Looked up from germline, CDR1 is SGHRS and CDR2 is YFSETQ. CDR3 in DNA: TGCGCCAGCAGCTTGGCCCCGGGTTCCTACGAGCAGTACTTC. It translates to CASSLAPGSYEQYF. The full variable domain, completed using reference TRBV5-1 and TRBJ2-7, is KAGVTQTPRYLIKTRGQQVTLSCSPISGHRSVSWYQQTPGQGLQFLFEYFSETQRNKGNFPGRFSGRQFSNSRSEMNVSTLELGDSALYLCASSLAPGSYEQYFGPGTRLTVT.

The chain employs TRBV5-1 and TRBJ2-2; weak D call: TRBD2 (6 bases). Trimming cost V 5 bases and J 5 bases, with 10 bases left between them. Germline V gene sequence: CDR1 SGHRS, CDR2 YFSETQ. The CDR3 has 13 residues. As DNA, the CDR3 is TGCGCCAGCAGAGGCGGGGAGACCGGGGAGCTGTTTTTT. Encoded protein: CASRGGETGELFF.

V is TRBV7-8 and J is TRBJ2-7, with 11 bases matching TRBD2. Germline loops: CDR1 SGHVS, CDR2 FQNEAQ. The junction had 4 bases not matched to a gene; V was cut back by 4 bases and J by 2 bases. The CDR3 consists of 15 residues. The CDR3 here is CASSSLAGGPYEQYF. In DNA, the CDR3 is TGTGCCAGCAGCTCCTTAGCGGGGGGGCCCTACGAGCAGTACTTC.